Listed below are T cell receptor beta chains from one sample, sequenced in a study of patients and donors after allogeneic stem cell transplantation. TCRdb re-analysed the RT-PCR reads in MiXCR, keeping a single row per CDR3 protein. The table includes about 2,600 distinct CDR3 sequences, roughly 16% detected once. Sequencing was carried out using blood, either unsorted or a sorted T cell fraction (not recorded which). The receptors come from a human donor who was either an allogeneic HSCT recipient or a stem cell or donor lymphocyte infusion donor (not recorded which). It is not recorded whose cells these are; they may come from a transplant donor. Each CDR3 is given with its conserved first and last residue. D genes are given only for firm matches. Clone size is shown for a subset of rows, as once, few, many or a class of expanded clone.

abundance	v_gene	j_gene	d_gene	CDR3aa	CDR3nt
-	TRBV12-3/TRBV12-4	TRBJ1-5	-	CASSLGSNQPQHF	TGTGCCAGCAGTTTGGGCAGCAATCAGCCCCAGCATTTT
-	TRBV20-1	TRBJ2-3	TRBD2	CSAGRRERGTDTQYF	TGCAGTGCGGGGAGGCGGGAGAGGGGCACAGATACGCAGTATTTT
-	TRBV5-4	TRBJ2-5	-	CASATGNTQETQYF	TGTGCCAGCGCTACAGGGAATACCCAAGAGACCCAGTACTTC
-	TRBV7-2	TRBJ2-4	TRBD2	CASSAGGDIQYF	TGTGCCAGCAGCGCGGGGGGAGACATTCAGTACTTC
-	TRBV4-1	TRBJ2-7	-	CASSQVDLLVFHEQYF	TGCGCCAGCAGCCAGGTAGATCTCCTAGTTTTCCACGAGCAGTACTTC
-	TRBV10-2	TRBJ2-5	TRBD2	CASSALRTSGSAETQYF	TGCGCCAGCAGTGCCCTCCGAACTAGCGGGAGTGCAGAGACCCAGTACTTC
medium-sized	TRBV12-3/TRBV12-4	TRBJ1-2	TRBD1	CASRPTGTAAGGYTF	TGTGCCAGCAGGCCTACCGGGACAGCCGCCGGCGGCTACACCTTC
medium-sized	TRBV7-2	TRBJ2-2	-	CASSPPGLNTGELFF	TGTGCCAGCAGCCCCCCCGGACTAAACACCGGGGAGCTGTTTTTT
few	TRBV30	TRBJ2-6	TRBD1	CAWSAGQAKTGANVLTF	TGTGCCTGGAGTGCTGGACAGGCCAAGACTGGGGCCAACGTCCTGACTTTC
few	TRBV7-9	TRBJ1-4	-	CASSYRQPEKLFF	TGTGCCAGCAGCTACCGACAACCTGAAAAACTGTTTTTT
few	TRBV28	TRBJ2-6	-	CASRAETGANVLTF	TGTGCCAGCAGGGCCGAAACTGGGGCCAACGTCCTGACTTTC
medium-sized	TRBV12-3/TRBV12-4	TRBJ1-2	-	CASTARQNYGYTF	TGTGCCAGCACCGCAAGACAGAACTATGGCTACACCTTC
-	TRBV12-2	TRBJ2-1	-	CASRLAAYNEQFF	TGTGCAAGTCGCTTAGCGGCCTACAATGAGCAGTTCTTC
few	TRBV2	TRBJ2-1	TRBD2	CASSAGLVSNNEQFF	TGTGCCAGCAGTGCGGGACTAGTTTCCAACAATGAGCAGTTCTTC
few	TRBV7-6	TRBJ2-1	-	CASSLAAINEQFF	TGTGCCAGCAGCTTAGCGGCCATCAATGAGCAGTTCTTC
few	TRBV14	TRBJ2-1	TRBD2	CASSRFRLTSGDPLSSYNEQFF	TGTGCCAGCAGCCGATTCCGGTTAACTAGCGGGGACCCCTTAAGCTCCTACAATGAGCAGTTCTTC
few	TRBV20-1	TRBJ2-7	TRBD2	CSASPSGRPYEQYF	TGCAGTGCTAGCCCTAGCGGGAGGCCCTACGAGCAGTACTTC
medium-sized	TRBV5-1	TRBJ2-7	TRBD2	CASSSTSGISYEQYF	TGCGCCAGCAGCTCTACTAGCGGAATCTCCTACGAGCAGTACTTC
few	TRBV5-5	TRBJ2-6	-	CASARLGANVLTF	TGTGCCAGCGCTCGTCTGGGGGCCAACGTCCTGACTTTC
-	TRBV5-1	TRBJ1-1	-	CASSPGPRPEAFF	TGCGCCAGCAGCCCCGGCCCGCGTCCTGAAGCTTTCTTT
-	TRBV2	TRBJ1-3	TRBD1	CASREQGFSGNTIYF	TGTGCCAGCAGGGAACAGGGGTTCTCTGGAAACACCATATATTTT
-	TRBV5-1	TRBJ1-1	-	CASSRSGTNTEAFF	TGCGCCAGCAGCCGCTCCGGGACCAACACTGAAGCTTTCTTT
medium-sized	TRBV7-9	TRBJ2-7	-	CASGDGSYEQYF	TGTGCCAGCGGGGACGGCTCCTACGAGCAGTACTTC
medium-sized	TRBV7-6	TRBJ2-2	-	CASSPRETGELFF	TGTGCCAGCAGCCCGAGAGAAACCGGGGAGCTGTTTTTT
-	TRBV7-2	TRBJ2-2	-	CASSMRGNTGELFF	TGTGCCAGCAGCATGAGGGGGAACACCGGGGAGCTGTTTTTT